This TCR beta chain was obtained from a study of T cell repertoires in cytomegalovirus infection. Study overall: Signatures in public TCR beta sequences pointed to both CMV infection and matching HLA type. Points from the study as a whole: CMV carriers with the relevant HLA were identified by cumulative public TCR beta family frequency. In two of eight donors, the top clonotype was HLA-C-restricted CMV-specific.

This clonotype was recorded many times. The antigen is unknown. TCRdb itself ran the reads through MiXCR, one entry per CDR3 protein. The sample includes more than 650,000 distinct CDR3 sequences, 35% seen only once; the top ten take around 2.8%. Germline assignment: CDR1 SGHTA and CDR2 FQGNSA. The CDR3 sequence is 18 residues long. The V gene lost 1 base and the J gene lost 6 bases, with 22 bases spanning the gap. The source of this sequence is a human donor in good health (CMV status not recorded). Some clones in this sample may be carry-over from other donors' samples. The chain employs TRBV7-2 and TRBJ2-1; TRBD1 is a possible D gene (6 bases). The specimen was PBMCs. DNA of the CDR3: TGTGCCAGCAGCTTAGGACGATTCGAGGGGGTGTTTGGCAATGAGCAGTTCTTC. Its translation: CASSLGRFEGVFGNEQFF.